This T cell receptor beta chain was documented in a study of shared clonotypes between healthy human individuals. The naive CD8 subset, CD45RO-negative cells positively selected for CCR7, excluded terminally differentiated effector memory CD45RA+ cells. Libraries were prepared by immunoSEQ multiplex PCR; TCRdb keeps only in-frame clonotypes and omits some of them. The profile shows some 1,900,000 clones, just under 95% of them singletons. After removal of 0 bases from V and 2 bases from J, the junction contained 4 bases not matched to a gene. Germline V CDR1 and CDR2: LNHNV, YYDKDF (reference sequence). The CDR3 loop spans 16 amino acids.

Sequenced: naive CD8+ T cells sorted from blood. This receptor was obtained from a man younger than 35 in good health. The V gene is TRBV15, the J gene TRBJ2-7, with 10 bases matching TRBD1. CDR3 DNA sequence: TGTGCCACCAGCAGAGACGACAGGGGGCCTACCTACGAGCAGTACTTC. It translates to CATSRDDRGPTYEQYF.